Below, 27 T cell receptor beta chains from the same sample are listed, as sequenced in a study of technical replicates of blood from a handful of donors. The protocol was immunoSEQ multiplex PCR, while the TCRdb copy is restricted to in-frame clones and leaves out a portion. Of tens of thousands of clones listed, about 97% are singletons. The specimen sequenced was T cells isolated from PBMCs. These receptors came from a human donor in good health.

V is TRBV4-3 and J is TRBJ2-3; 13 nucleotides agree with TRBD2. V lost 0 bases and J lost 4; bases outside the gene matches: 10. The CDR3 runs to 19 residues. Germline CDR1 is LGHNA and CDR2 is YSLEER. CDR3 sequence: CASSQDTSGRAGIADTQYF. The CDR3 region has the DNA TGCGCCAGCAGCCAAGATACTAGCGGGAGGGCCGGCATCGCAGATACGCAGTATTTT.

The chain carries TRBV15 and TRBJ2-3, with D hard to call. The length of the CDR3 is 13 residues. Germline V lookup: CDR1 LNHNV, CDR2 YYDKDF (reference sequence). V was shortened by 0 bases and J by 4 bases, with 5 bases between the two germline ends. DNA for the CDR3: TGTGCCACCAGCAGAGATCGCGCAGATACGCAGTATTTT. Translating gives CATSRDRADTQYF.

The chain carries TRBV2 and TRBJ2-1; D is ambiguous. V lost 1 base and J lost 2, with 12 bases in between. Per germline, CDR1 SNHLY and CDR2 FYNNEI. CDR3 length equals 16 residues. For the CDR3, the DNA is TGTGCCAGCAGTGAAGACCAGCGTGAACCCTACAATGAGCAGTTCTTC. This gives the protein CASSEDQREPYNEQFF.

The chain carries TRBV27 and TRBJ1-5, with 8 bases matching TRBD1. Trimming removed 5 bases from V and 4 bases from J; junction bases left unmatched: 4. The CDR3 contains 14 residues. Germline V gene lookup returns CDR1 MNHEY and CDR2 SMNVEV (reference sequence). The CDR3 protein is CASSRRQGNQPQHF. The CDR3 DNA sequence: TGTGCCAGCAGTCGGCGACAGGGGAATCAGCCCCAGCATTTT.

The chain links TRBV6-5 to TRBJ2-5; no reliable D call. V lost 6 bases and J lost 6, with 20 bases in between. The germline CDR1 and CDR2 sequences are MNHEY and SVGAGI. The CDR3 is 15 amino acids. The CDR3 coding sequence is TGTGCCAGCAGCCCTACCCTTCTTAGCAAGAAGACCCAGTACTTC. This gives the protein CASSPTLLSKKTQYF.

The chain recombines TRBV7-9 with TRBJ1-5; no clear D gene. The CDR3 has 14 residues. The V end was cut by 1 base, the J end by 5 bases, with 9 bases between. CDR1 and CDR2 (germline): SEHNR, FQNEAQ (reference sequence). As DNA, the CDR3 is TGTGCCAGCAGCTTAGGTGGAGGGCATCAGCCCCAGCATTTT. Its translation is CASSLGGGHQPQHF.

The chain combines TRBV9 with TRBJ1-2; unclear D gene. CDR1 and CDR2 (germline): SGDLS, YYNGEE. The CDR3 is made up of 13 amino acids. V was clipped by 2 bases and J by 0 bases, with 5 bases between them. The CDR3, as DNA: TGTGCCAGCAGCGTCCAGGCTAACTATGGCTACACCTTC. It yields the protein CASSVQANYGYTF.

This clone was observed a single time. This chain links TRBV29-1 with TRBJ2-2; D ambiguous. Germline V lookup: CDR1 SQVTM, CDR2 ANQGSEA. The CDR3 is 11 residues long. V shed 4 bases and J shed 6 bases, with 6 bases lying between them. CDR3 sequence (DNA): TGCAGCGTTGTCACGGCCGGGGAGCTGTTTTTT. This translates into CSVVTAGELFF.

The V and J genes are TRBV5-6 and TRBJ1-1, with D possibly being TRBD1 (6 bases). Trimming pared 3 bases from V and 1 base from J, leaving 10 bases between. From germline, CDR1 is SGHDT and CDR2 YYEEEE. This CDR3 is built from 14 residues. The chain's CDR3 is CASSWGGPNTEAFF. CDR3 DNA sequence: TGTGCCAGCAGCTGGGGGGGCCCGAACACTGAAGCTTTCTTT.

The rearrangement uses TRBV28 and TRBJ2-7; 9 bases are a match to TRBD1. V shed 7 bases, J shed 4 bases, and the junction held 5 bases outside the gene matches. Germline values: CDR1 MDHEN, CDR2 SYDVKM. The CDR3 loop spans 13 amino acids. CDR3 protein: CASTWDRDYEQYF. In nucleotides, the CDR3 is TGTGCCAGCACCTGGGACAGGGATTACGAGCAGTACTTC.

CDR3 loop: CAWSYTGGRYEQYF. The DNA of the CDR3 is TGTGCCTGGAGTTATACAGGTGGACGCTACGAGCAGTACTTC. V is TRBV30 and J is TRBJ2-7, with D possibly TRBD1 on 5 matching bases. The CDR3 is 14 residues long. Trimming cost V 2 bases and J 3 bases, with 14 bases left between them. From germline, CDR1 is GTSNPN and CDR2 SVGIG (reference sequence). The whole variable domain, filled in from reference TRBV30 and TRBJ2-7, reads SQTIHQWPATLVQPVGSPLSLECTVEGTSNPNLYWYRQAAGRGLQLLFYSVGIGQISSEVPQNLSASRPQDRQFILSSKKLLLSDSGFYLCAWSYTGGRYEQYFGPGTRLTVT.

The CDR3 protein is CASSVSGAAYEQYF. The CDR3 DNA follows: TGTGCCAGCAGCGTATCGGGAGCGGCCTACGAGCAGTACTTC. This sequence joins TRBV9 and TRBJ2-7; the D gene is possibly TRBD2 (6 bases). The CDR3 runs 14 residues. The germline V gene encodes CDR1 SGDLS and CDR2 YYNGEE. The germline V and J ends were trimmed by 1 base and 2 bases, with 10 bases remaining between them. Drawing the rest from reference TRBV9 and TRBJ2-7, the complete variable domain is DSGVTQTPKHLITATGQRVTLRCSPRSGDLSVYWYQQSLDQGLQFLIQYYNGEERAKGNILERFSAQQFPDLHSELNLSSLELGDSALYFCASSVSGAAYEQYFGPGTRLTVT.

This clone is a singleton in its sample. The rearrangement links TRBV9 to TRBJ2-5; D perhaps matches TRBD2 (6 bases). Germline assignment: CDR1 SGDLS and CDR2 YYNGEE. Trimming cost V 3 bases and J 5 bases, with 17 bases left between them. This CDR3 has 15 residues. The CDR3 here is CASSAELQEGETQYF. The CDR3, as DNA: TGTGCCAGCAGCGCTGAATTACAGGAGGGTGAGACCCAGTACTTC.

The gene calls are TRBV9 and TRBJ1-2, with 7 bases matching TRBD1. CDR1 is SGDLS, CDR2 YYNGEE, per germline. The CDR3 runs 16 residues. The junction had 10 bases not matched to a gene; V was cut back by 5 bases and J by 0 bases. CDR3 DNA: TGTGCCAGCAGTCCCAGGGGGATCGGAACTAACTATGGCTACACCTTC. Translation gives CASSPRGIGTNYGYTF.

The genes are TRBV27 and TRBJ2-7, with TRBD1 identical over 7 bases. This CDR3 spans 13 amino acids. Trimming took 6 bases from V and 6 from J; bases not matched to a gene: 8. The germline V gene encodes CDR1 MNHEY and CDR2 SMNVEV (reference sequence). The CDR3 DNA sequence: TGTGCCAGCAGCGTTACAAACAGGGGCGAGCAGTACTTC. Protein product: CASSVTNRGEQYF.

This clone was recorded only once. The chain employs TRBV19 and TRBJ2-7; 9 nucleotides agree with TRBD2. CDR3 length: 14 amino acids. V lost 7 bases and J lost 6; bases outside the gene matches: 10. In germline, CDR1 is LNHDA, CDR2 SQIVND (reference sequence). The chain's CDR3 is CASNPGLATGEQYF. CDR3 nucleotides: TGTGCCAGTAACCCGGGACTAGCAACCGGCGAGCAGTACTTC.

The V and J genes are TRBV9 and TRBJ1-3, with D uncertain. V shed 4 bases and J shed 0 bases, with 14 bases lying between them. CDR3 length equals 16 residues. Germline assignment: CDR1 SGDLS and CDR2 YYNGEE. CDR3 region: CASSPGSSISGNTIYF. As DNA, the CDR3 is TGTGCCAGCAGCCCCGGGAGTTCTATCTCTGGAAACACCATATATTTT.

The chain joins TRBV6-5 to TRBJ2-7, with TRBD2 identical over 7 bases. The V gene's germline CDR1 is MNHEY and CDR2 SVGAGI. CDR3 length: 16 residues. J lost 1 base, V lost 4 bases, and 10 bases had no gene match. The CDR3 DNA follows: TGTGCCAGCAGTTTCTGGAGTAGCGGGTTATCCTACGAGCAGTACTTC. It translates to CASSFWSSGLSYEQYF.

The J gene is TRBJ2-1, the V gene TRBV6-6, with 7 bases lining up with TRBD1. The CDR3 is 14 amino acids. In germline, CDR1 is MNHNY, CDR2 SVGAGI (reference sequence). The V gene end was trimmed by 2 bases and the J gene end by 7 bases; junction bases not matched to a gene: 5. Here the CDR3 reads CASSYTTQGNEQFF. The CDR3 DNA sequence: TGTGCCAGCAGTTACACTACACAGGGGAATGAGCAGTTCTTC.

This sequence joins TRBV5-1 and TRBJ2-5; 7 nucleotides match TRBD1. V lost 3 bases and J lost 0; bases outside the gene matches: 8. CDR3 length equals 16 residues. Germline-derived CDR1 and CDR2 are SGHRS and YFSETQ. Here the CDR3 DNA reads TGCGCCAGCAGCTACGGAGACAGGGCCCACCAAGAGACCCAGTACTTC. Its protein is CASSYGDRAHQETQYF.

The J gene is TRBJ2-3, the V gene TRBV15; 7 bases agree with TRBD2. The CDR3 is 13 amino acids. Germline values: CDR1 LNHNV, CDR2 YYDKDF (reference sequence). V lost 8 bases and J lost 2; bases outside the gene matches: 4. The CDR3 loop reads CATGSGITDTQYF. Written as DNA, the CDR3 is TGTGCCACCGGGAGCGGGATCACAGATACGCAGTATTTT.

The CDR3 coding sequence is TGTGCTAGTGGTTTGGTACAGGGGATGAACACTGAAGCTTTCTTT. This codes for CASGLVQGMNTEAFF. The rearrangement joins TRBV12-5 to TRBJ1-1, with 7 positions matching TRBD1. The CDR3 consists of 15 residues. Trimming cost V 0 bases and J 0 bases; bases outside gene matches: 1. From germline, CDR1 is LGHNT and CDR2 FRNRAP. The whole variable domain, remainder taken from reference TRBV12-5 and TRBJ1-1, is DARVTQTPRHKVTEMGQEVTMRCQPILGHNTVFWYRQTMMQGLELLAYFRNRAPLDDSGMPKDRFSAEMPDATLATLKIQPSEPRDSAVYFCASGLVQGMNTEAFFGQGTRLTVV.

The chain uses TRBV28 and TRBJ1-2; tentatively, D is TRBD1 (5 bases). Trimming cost V 2 bases and J 2 bases, with 6 bases left between them. Germline V gene lookup returns CDR1 MDHEN and CDR2 SYDVKM. This CDR3 region has 13 residues. Here the CDR3 reads CASSLRGNYGYTF. In nucleotides, the CDR3 is TGTGCCAGCAGTTTAAGGGGCAACTATGGCTACACCTTC.

This sequence joins TRBV9 and TRBJ1-2; a possible D gene is TRBD1 (6 bases). The V end lost 5 bases, the J end lost 8 bases, and 19 bases lay between the germline ends. This CDR3 is built from 14 residues. Germline V gene lookup returns CDR1 SGDLS and CDR2 YYNGEE. The CDR3, as DNA: TGTGCCAGCAGAGCGACAGGAGAGTTTAGCGGCTACACCTTC. As protein: CASRATGEFSGYTF.

The V and J genes are TRBV11-1 and TRBJ1-5; 8 bases are a match to TRBD1. The V gene's germline CDR1 is SGHAT and CDR2 FQDESV (reference sequence). The CDR3 has 13 residues. V was clipped by 8 bases and J by 6 bases; unmatched bases: 6. CDR3 DNA: TGTGCCAGCTCCCGTGACAGGGGTCAGCCCCAGCATTTT. Amino acid sequence: CASSRDRGQPQHF.

The rearrangement joins TRBV2 to TRBJ2-1; TRBD2 matches 8 bases. J was trimmed by 5 bases and V by 7 bases; bases with no gene match: 7. Germline-derived CDR1 and CDR2 are SNHLY and FYNNEI. The CDR3 is 14 residues long. The CDR3 DNA reads TGTGCCAGCATCAGCGGGAGATTAAACAATGAGCAGTTCTTC. The encoded protein is CASISGRLNNEQFF.

J is TRBJ2-5 and V is TRBV9; 7 nucleotides match TRBD2. CDR3 length equals 14 residues. The germline gives CDR1 SGDLS, CDR2 YYNGEE. J lost 3 bases, V lost 1 base, and 3 bases had no gene match. The CDR3 sequence is CASSVSSGKETQYF. CDR3 in DNA: TGTGCCAGCAGCGTAAGCAGCGGGAAAGAGACCCAGTACTTC.